This T cell receptor beta chain came from a study of Graves' ophthalmopathy and Graves' hyperthyroidism. General observations from the study: Ophthalmopathy was separated from stable hyperthyroidism by a 13-signature model with around 89% sensitivity and approximately 81% specificity.

This clonotype has only a few counts. Its specificity is not known. Investigators amplified TCR beta CDR3 regions from RNA transcripts. In the first round, RT-PCR was carried out with HTBI primers, and a multiplex PCR formed the second round. TCRdb reprocessed the multiplex PCR reads with MiXCR, giving one entry per CDR3 protein. The sample records 560,000 or so distinct CDR3 sequences, 39% being singletons. The junction had 10 bases not matched to a gene; V was cut back by 8 bases and J by 4 bases. This CDR3 has 15 residues. Germline CDR1 and CDR2: MDHEN and SYDVKM. This sequence originates from an adult man with Graves' hyperthyroidism. Sequencing was done on a sample of peripheral blood or thyroid tissue (not recorded which). The chain uses TRBV28 and TRBJ1-5; the match to TRBD1 covers 8 bases. CDR3 loop: CASYSQGAGNQPQHF. The DNA of the CDR3 is TGTGCCAGCTATTCCCAGGGGGCGGGAAATCAGCCCCAGCATTTT. The full variable domain, completed using reference TRBV28 and TRBJ1-5, is DVKVTQSSRYLVKRTGEKVFLECVQDMDHENMFWYRQDPGLGLRLIYFSYDVKMKEKGDIPEGYSVSREKKERFSLILESASTNQTSMYLCASYSQGAGNQPQHFGDGTRLSIL.